This T cell receptor (beta chain) came from a study of T cell responses to AZD1222 COVID-19 vaccine (TCRdb year 2021). With regard to the full study: A total of about 250 trial participants underwent TCR sequencing, of whom around 210 had received two doses of AZD1222 and 26 had received two doses of the MenACWY control vaccine. Enrollment into the trials was organized by age into subgroups of 18-55, 56-69 and 70-plus years, and those subgroups contained roughly 150, 30 and 60 TCR-sequenced participants, respectively.

The time point label on this specimen signifies: about 28 days (+/-7) after the second vaccine dose. AZD1222 recipients given second doses at about 4 weeks or at about 12 weeks were pooled, since spike-specific TCR depth and breadth were not found to differ between the two schedules. Samples from vaccinated people were obtained from the UK trials COV001 and COV002, which included a single-blind randomized controlled phase 2/3 trial of AZD1222 (ChAdOx1 nCoV-19) in healthy adults. Trial participant PBMC samples were collected at day 0 and day 28 after the second dose for TCRbeta chain sequencing. The CDR3 regions of human TCRbeta chains were subjected to immunosequencing. The original pipeline was this. Repertoire TCRs were checked for matches against a reference library of SARS-CoV-2-specific TCRs that had been generated using the MIRA antigen-specificity platform. Breadth was defined as the fraction of unique TCRs that were SARS-CoV-2-associated. Depth was defined as the fraction of total T cells that were SARS-CoV-2-associated. Using the MIRA data, each spike-specific TCR was mapped to the spike region that the TCR reacts to and placed in a CD4 or CD8 class. Log10-transformed breadth and depth values were compared by one-way ANOVA with Sidak's multiple comparisons tests. Entries here come from immuneACCESS through TCRdb and include only in-frame sequences with V and J called. Some clones fail to appear in such tables; in the studies checked, an unresolved V gene covers under half of the shortfall, and the cause of the remainder is unknown. D and trimming come from the DNA, and the V and J calls and clone size come from that table. For this sample the table gives about 97,000 clones, of which 80% to 90% were detected only once. The ten largest clones add up to roughly a tenth of the sample.

V is reduced by 0 bases and J by 2 bases, leaving a spacing of 5 bases between them. The germline V gene (reference sequence) sets CDR1 to SEHNR and CDR2 to FQNEAQ. The CDR3 holds 13 amino acids from the cysteine to the phenylalanine. The retained sequence is limited to the CDR3, 39 bases, with the frame set at the first base. The investigation overall reported the following: Because no day 14 peak-response samples were available, the repertoires could be characterized only after the peak T cell response. After two AZD1222 doses, both the breadth and the depth of spike-specific TCRs were significantly higher than at day 0 and than in MenACWY recipients. Nearly half of unique spike-specific TCRs reportedly recognized epitopes outside regions mutated in the B.1.351 and B.1.1.7 variants. In the small 56-69-year group, the increase in depth fell short of significance, most likely because of low power. The vaccine-associated CD4 TCRs covered the entire spike protein, and the dominant responses fell in regions 160-218 and 743-854. Conclusions about previously exposed vaccinees are limited because only five to seven AZD1222 recipients were SARS-CoV-2 seropositive at baseline. Participants were mostly white British and included more females than males, and it was suggested by the authors that clonal diversity may have been underestimated.

As to this clone: There is no known antigen for this receptor. The sample holds no much larger clone one base away, and base qualities are not on file.

This TCR derives from an adult who received the AZD1222 COVID-19 vaccine. The chain links TRBV7-9 with TRBJ2-7; no D gene call is confident. The sequenced sample was peripheral blood, obtained 28 days after the second AZD1222 dose. CDR3 region: CASSLAVAYEQYF. DNA sequence: TGTGCCAGCAGCTTAGCCGTAGCCTACGAGCAGTACTTC.